This T cell receptor beta chain stems from a study of T cell responses to AZD1222 COVID-19 vaccine. The assay was immunoSEQ multiplex PCR, and TCRdb's table has in-frame clones only and misses some. This table has 79,000 or so clones, roughly 90% appearing once. Study findings and constraints: CD4 TCRs linked to vaccination spanned spike, dominating at 160-218 and 743-854.

There are 14 residues in the CDR3. CDR1 and CDR2 from the germline V gene are ENHRY and SYGVKD. V gave up 8 bases and J gave up 5 bases, with 15 bases separating them. Points on this clone: Antigen unknown.

The chain has TRBV10-3 and TRBJ1-4, with D maybe TRBD1 (6 bases). The source material was peripheral blood, sampled 28 days after the second AZD1222 dose. The receptor's source is an adult who received the AZD1222 COVID-19 vaccine. CDR3 protein: CAIGEGGRNEKLFF. The CDR3 bases are TGTGCCATCGGCGAAGGGGGGAGAAATGAAAAACTGTTTTTT.